These T cell receptor beta chains were read from a single sample in a study of OX40 agonist ivuxolimab in advanced cancers. Assay used: immunoSEQ multiplex PCR; TCRdb lists only in-frame clones, some missing. The table has tens of thousands of clones, just under 95% seen once. Sequenced here: CD4+ or CD8+ T cells sorted from blood, sampled in a trial of the OX40 agonist ivuxolimab. These receptors were collected from an adult with an advanced solid tumor such as melanoma, head and neck, liver or kidney cancer. CDR3s include the opening cysteine and the closing phenylalanine or tryptophan. A D gene is named only where the DNA matches it firmly.

TRBV5-6 NA CASSSQGESTDTQYF
TRBV10-3 NA CAISGRRDNEQFF
TRBV4-2 TRBD1 CASSQLQGDSYEQYF
TRBV19 TRBD1 CASSHTGGAAGELFF
TRBV9 NA CASSVGSGSTDTQYF
TRBV6-6 NA CASGLANTGELFF
TRBV11-3 TRBD1 CASSPGQGVGTNEKLFF
TRBV27 TRBD2 CASSLIWGTSHPRNEQFF
TRBV7-8 NA CASSKIGPHLADTQYF
TRBV7-9 NA CASSLASPRETQYF
TRBV4-1 TRBD1 CASSQGRAGQGYNEQFF
TRBV28 TRBD1 CASRETGIYGYTF
TRBV5-1 NA CASSEGDTGSTEAFF
TRBV19 TRBD1 CASSTGTGGDAQYF
TRBV19 NA CASSIAGVDEQFF
TRBV6-1 TRBD1 CASNGMTGYNQPQHF
TRBV5-5 NA CASSLDRVRYEQYF
TRBV5-8 NA CASSSRYGHEKLFF
TRBV13 TRBD1 CASNAGGQSSGNTIYF
TRBV29-1 TRBD1 CSVRRDRSYEQYF
TRBV9 NA CASSPGVGEKLFF
TRBV4-1 TRBD2 CASSPRTGTSDYEQYF
TRBV5-1 TRBD1 CASSPGTGGGYEQYF
TRBV7-3 TRBD1 CASSLTGGYTDTQYF
TRBV5-1 TRBD1 CASSLGDRNTEAFF
TRBV19 TRBD2 CASSITSGSPDTQYF
TRBV19 NA CASSIADDSSYEQYF
TRBV6-1 TRBD1 CASSGQGTNYGYTF
TRBV11-2 NA CASSLGNEQYF
TRBV25-1 TRBD1 CASSVTGAGQPQHF
TRBV4-1 TRBD2 CASSQELAGGPETQYF
TRBV13 NA CASSLGAITPWGYEQYF
TRBV7-9 NA CASTLERPANYGYTF
TRBV6-6 TRBD2 CASTLEWLAGTYEQYF
TRBV10-3 NA CAISEAGYNQPQHF
TRBV21-1 NA CASSKTDRESSYEQYF
TRBV19 NA CASSTGGTNTGELFF
TRBV27 NA CASRYPGLNTEAFF
TRBV9 NA CASSPGGGSLLNIQYF
TRBV10-2 NA CASIVSGTGELFF
TRBV4-1 NA CASSQEKGDNEKLFF
TRBV6-5 NA CASVGGSTSYEQYF
TRBV7-3 TRBD2 CASSLMGGRADEQFF
TRBV29-1 TRBD1 CSPLRQGRPYEQYF
TRBV7-9 TRBD1 CASSSTGVRETQYF